One and the same sample provided the 21 T cell receptor beta chains below, sequenced in a study of T cells after yellow fever vaccination. TCRdb analysed the 5' RACE reads with MiXCR anew, one entry per CDR3 protein. The sample comprises about 340,000 distinct CDR3 sequences, 9.5% to 15% of which are singletons, and 3.2% rests with the top ten. The sequences come from CD4+ T cells sorted from PBMCs, collected 15 days after the yellow fever booster vaccination. Every receptor here comes from a man younger than 35 who received the YFV17D yellow fever vaccine.

The sample holds a few counts of this clonotype. The chain couples TRBV7-8 to TRBJ2-7; D possibly corresponds to TRBD1 (6 bases). This CDR3 region has 14 residues. Per germline, CDR1 SGHVS and CDR2 FQNEAQ. Deletions cut 1 base from V and 4 bases from J, with 11 bases between. Here the CDR3 reads CASSLVGAPYEQYF. The DNA of the CDR3 is TGTGCCAGCAGCTTAGTGGGGGCGCCTTACGAGCAGTACTTC.

The chain couples TRBV5-1 to TRBJ2-2; D unclear. The CDR3 sequence is 14 residues long. The V gene lost 0 bases and the J gene lost 7 bases, with 10 bases spanning the gap. Germline CDR1 SGHRS, CDR2 YFSETQ. This CDR3 is CASSLVPSGGELFF. Written as DNA, the CDR3 is TGCGCCAGCAGCTTGGTGCCCTCTGGCGGGGAGCTGTTTTTT.

This chain uses TRBV12-3 or TRBV12-4 with TRBJ2-3; the D gene is possibly TRBD2 (6 bases). There are 13 residues in the CDR3. Trimming took off 7 bases at V and 1 base at J, with 9 bases between the two ends. In DNA, the CDR3 is TGTGCCAGCACGTGGGGGGGCACAGATACGCAGTATTTT. Translated: CASTWGGTDTQYF.

This clonotype was seen once. The chain has TRBV5-1 and TRBJ2-1; possible D gene TRBD2, 7 bases. The CDR3 contains 15 residues. The germline V gene has CDR1 SGHRS and CDR2 YFSETQ. V dropped 4 bases and J dropped 4 bases, with 15 bases sitting between them. CDR3 sequence: CASSITGGGYNEQFF. As DNA, the CDR3 is TGCGCCAGCAGCATCACGGGGGGCGGTTACAATGAGCAGTTCTTC. The full variable domain, rest sourced from reference TRBV5-1 and TRBJ2-1, is KAGVTQTPRYLIKTRGQQVTLSCSPISGHRSVSWYQQTPGQGLQFLFEYFSETQRNKGNFPGRFSGRQFSNSRSEMNVSTLELGDSALYLCASSITGGGYNEQFFGPGTRLTVL.

This clonotype was seen more than once but under ten times. The rearrangement joins TRBV9 to TRBJ1-5, with D hard to call. With 4 bases removed from V and 5 bases from J, the gap between germline ends came to 10 bases. Germline V gives CDR1 SGDLS, CDR2 YYNGEE. The CDR3 extends over 13 amino acids. The CDR3 sequence is CASSMNGHQPQHF. DNA for the CDR3: TGTGCCAGCAGCATGAATGGCCATCAGCCCCAGCATTTT.

The chain links TRBV3-1 to TRBJ1-6; D may be TRBD1 (6 bases). From germline, CDR1 is LGHDT and CDR2 YNNKEL (reference sequence). V lost 4 bases and J lost 0, with 19 bases in between. The CDR3 covers 19 residues. The CDR3 nucleotides are TGTGCCAGCAGCCTTACCCCTGGACAGTCGAGCTCCTATAATTCACCCCTCCACTTT. Translated: CASSLTPGQSSSYNSPLHF.

This clonotype has just a few counts. The V gene is TRBV20-1, the J gene TRBJ1-2; no reliable D call. The V gene's germline CDR1 is DFQATT and CDR2 SNEGSKA (reference sequence). This CDR3 is built from 13 residues. V shed 1 base and J shed 5 bases, with 11 bases lying between them. The CDR3 reads CSARGPLTYGYTF. In DNA form, the CDR3 reads TGCAGTGCTAGAGGTCCGTTGACGTATGGCTACACCTTC.

This clonotype occurred a few times. The chain recombines TRBV4-2 with TRBJ2-6; D assignment may be TRBD1 or TRBD2 (5 bases each). CDR1 is LGHNA and CDR2 is YNFKEQ in the germline V gene. This CDR3 is 17 amino acids long. The V gene lost 1 base and the J gene lost 1 base, with 11 bases spanning the gap. CDR3 residues: CASSQGQGVSGANVLTF. CDR3 DNA: TGTGCCAGCAGCCAAGGGCAGGGAGTGTCTGGGGCCAACGTCCTGACTTTC.

The chain has TRBV6-2 or TRBV6-3 and TRBJ2-7; no clear D gene. V lost 8 bases and J lost 5, with 19 bases in between. From germline, CDR1 is MNHEY and CDR2 SVGEGT. The CDR3 runs to 14 residues. The CDR3 coding sequence is TGTGCCAGCCCGCCCCGTCCTTGGAGCCACGAGCAGTACGTC. Protein: CASPPRPWSHEQYV.

This clonotype has at least ten counts. The chain carries TRBV24-1 and TRBJ2-3; D may be TRBD1 (6 bases). This CDR3 comprises 14 residues. The germline gives CDR1 KGHDR, CDR2 SFDVKD. V gave up 4 bases and J gave up 0 bases, with 7 bases separating them. The chain's CDR3 is CATSETGSTDTQYF. CDR3 in DNA: TGTGCCACCAGTGAAACAGGGAGCACAGATACGCAGTATTTT.

This clonotype was seen at least ten times. The rearrangement joins TRBV2 to TRBJ1-1; no definite D call. The CDR3 is made up of 13 amino acids. Trimming removed 1 base from V and 4 bases from J, with 7 bases in between. The germline CDR1 and CDR2 sequences are SNHLY and FYNNEI. CDR3 sequence (DNA): TGTGCCAGCAGTGAAGGGGTGGGCACTGAAGCTTTCTTT. It specifies CASSEGVGTEAFF.

In its sample, this clonotype was seen a few times. J is TRBJ2-5 and V is TRBV20-1; weak D call: TRBD2 (6 bases). The germline V gene has CDR1 DFQATT and CDR2 SNEGSKA (reference sequence). Trimming removed 3 bases from V and 7 bases from J, with 15 bases in between. The CDR3 has 13 amino acids. The CDR3 nucleotides are TGCAGTGCTAGGTCCGCTAGCGCAGCGACCCAGTACTTC. This codes for CSARSASAATQYF.

The sample holds a few counts of this clonotype. The rearrangement joins TRBV18 to TRBJ2-3, with 8 bases matching TRBD1. This CDR3 has 15 amino acids. The J segment lost 6 bases and the V segment lost 5 bases, leaving 10 bases of the junction unmatched. Germline CDR1 and CDR2: KGHSH and LQKENI. The CDR3 DNA sequence: TGTGCCAGCTCATCAACAGGGGGTACTGGGGATACGCAGTATTTT. Translating gives CASSSTGGTGDTQYF. Full variable domain (rest looked up from reference TRBV18 and TRBJ2-3): NAGVMQNPRHLVRRRGQEARLRCSPMKGHSHVYWYRQLPEEGLKFMVYLQKENIIDESGMPKERFSAEFPKEGPSILRIQQVVRGDSAAYFCASSSTGGTGDTQYFGPGTRLTVL.

This clonotype was counted only a few times. The chain is built from TRBV12-3 or TRBV12-4 and TRBJ2-1; D is ambiguous. The length of the CDR3 is 12 residues. V shed 4 bases and J shed 10 bases, with 11 bases lying between them. The CDR3 region has the DNA TGTGCCAGCAGTTCAGCGCCCCGAGAGCAGTTCTTC. It specifies CASSSAPREQFF.

This clonotype has at least ten counts. The chain links TRBV10-3 to TRBJ2-3; D possibly uses TRBD1 or TRBD2 (5 bases each). CDR3 size: 13 residues. V was shortened by 7 bases and J by 0 bases, with 8 bases between the two germline ends. CDR1 is ENHRY and CDR2 is SYGVKD in the germline V gene. The CDR3 sequence is CAITGTSTDTQYF. The CDR3 nucleotides are TGTGCCATCACCGGGACGAGCACAGATACGCAGTATTTT.

V gene TRBV5-1 combines with J gene TRBJ2-3; D is unclear. This CDR3 comprises 17 residues. Germline values: CDR1 SGHRS, CDR2 YFSETQ. Trimming stripped 3 bases from V and 1 base from J, with 18 bases between. CDR3 in DNA: TGCGCCAGCAGCTCCTCTCCTATGGGCGCCCGCACAGATACGCAGTATTTT. Residues: CASSSSPMGARTDTQYF.

This clonotype was seen a few times. The chain is built from TRBV6-1 and TRBJ2-3; TRBD2 matches at 9 bases. With V trimmed by 7 bases and J by 4 bases, 18 bases remained unmatched. Germline V gene data show CDR1 as MNHNS and CDR2 as SASEGT. The CDR3 extends over 18 amino acids. The CDR3 loop reads CASTYSPGRGGLSDTQYF. CDR3 DNA: TGTGCCAGCACTTACTCCCCTGGGCGGGGGGGCCTTTCAGATACGCAGTATTTT.

V is TRBV20-1 and J is TRBJ1-1; D possibly corresponds to TRBD1 (6 bases). V was clipped by 5 bases and J by 2 bases, with 18 bases between them. The CDR3 contains 15 residues. CDR1 is DFQATT, CDR2 SNEGSKA, per germline (reference sequence). The chain's CDR3 is CSASGLTGLNTEAFF. For the CDR3, the DNA is TGCAGTGCTTCAGGCCTTACAGGGCTCAACACTGAAGCTTTCTTT.

Ten or more counts support this clonotype. The V gene is TRBV15, the J gene TRBJ2-1, with 8 bases lining up with TRBD2. The CDR3 is 16 residues long. The J segment lost 5 bases and the V segment lost 3 bases, leaving 9 bases of the junction unmatched. Germline CDR1 and CDR2: LNHNV and YYDKDF (reference sequence). CDR3 nucleotide sequence: TGTGCCACCAGCAGGGCCCGGGGGGGGTCGGACAATGAGCAGTTCTTC. This encodes CATSRARGGSDNEQFF.

This chain connects TRBV4-3 to TRBJ2-3; 9 bases line up with TRBD2. The V gene's germline CDR1 is LGHNA and CDR2 YSLEER. The length of the CDR3 is 15 residues. Trimming cost V 6 bases and J 1 base; bases outside gene matches: 5. The CDR3 DNA reads TGCGCCAGCAGTGCAGCGGGGGGCGGCACAGATACGCAGTATTTT. This sequence encodes CASSAAGGGTDTQYF.

The V gene is TRBV5-6, the J gene TRBJ2-5, with a weak D call TRBD2 (5 bases). CDR1 SGHDT and CDR2 YYEEEE come from the germline V gene. Trimming removed 5 bases from V and 1 base from J, with 21 bases in between. The CDR3 has 17 amino acids. The CDR3 coding sequence is TGTGCCAGCAGTTCCGCTTCGAGACGGCGGGCCCAAGAGACCCAGTACTTC. Translation gives CASSSASRRRAQETQYF. The whole variable domain, filled in from reference TRBV5-6 and TRBJ2-5, reads DAGVTQSPTHLIKTRGQQVTLRCSPKSGHDTVSWYQQALGQGPQFIFQYYEEEERQRGNFPDRFSGHQFPNYSSELNVNALLLGDSALYLCASSSASRRRAQETQYFGPGTRLLVL.